This is a list of T cell receptor beta chains from one sample in a study of beta chain features in type 1 diabetes. Clones were sequenced by immunoSEQ multiplex PCR, and TCRdb holds only the in-frame ones, with some missing. Of around 110,000 clones in the sample, about 15% are singletons; the top ten hold under 2.5%. The sample taken for sequencing was central memory CD4+ T cells from blood. Receptors were obtained from a man aged 25 to 40 with type 1 diabetes. Both conserved end residues are part of each CDR3. The order of the fields is V gene, D gene, J gene, CDR3 protein. The D gene is left open where the match is weak.

V gene: TRBV7-6
D gene: NA
J gene: TRBJ2-3
CDR3 protein: CASSPLGGSSVTDTQYF

V gene: TRBV4-2
D gene: TRBD1
J gene: TRBJ2-5
CDR3 protein: CASSQDVTGQETQYF

V gene: TRBV7-8
D gene: NA
J gene: TRBJ1-2
CDR3 protein: CASSHRDGHGYTF

V gene: TRBV23-1
D gene: NA
J gene: TRBJ1-4
CDR3 protein: CASSLAGRREKLFF

V gene: TRBV7-3
D gene: NA
J gene: TRBJ1-1
CDR3 protein: CASRSGNTEAFF

V gene: TRBV4-3
D gene: TRBD2
J gene: TRBJ2-3
CDR3 protein: CASSQDLAAGSTDTQYF

V gene: TRBV7-8
D gene: TRBD2
J gene: TRBJ2-5
CDR3 protein: CASSLAPASGGAETQYF

V gene: TRBV7-3
D gene: NA
J gene: TRBJ1-1
CDR3 protein: CASSAIGAVTEAFF

V gene: TRBV28
D gene: NA
J gene: TRBJ2-3
CDR3 protein: CASSPQQGQSTDTQYF

V gene: TRBV7-2
D gene: TRBD1
J gene: TRBJ1-1
CDR3 protein: CASNLNRGTEAFF

V gene: TRBV11-2
D gene: NA
J gene: TRBJ1-6
CDR3 protein: CASSLDGPLHF

V gene: TRBV6-6
D gene: NA
J gene: TRBJ2-7
CDR3 protein: CASSYSGSYEQYF

V gene: TRBV30
D gene: NA
J gene: TRBJ1-5
CDR3 protein: CAWSVEGNQSQHF

V gene: TRBV25-1
D gene: NA
J gene: TRBJ2-1
CDR3 protein: CASTREGNEQFF

V gene: TRBV29-1
D gene: NA
J gene: TRBJ2-7
CDR3 protein: CSGGQDGGGEQYF

V gene: TRBV9
D gene: TRBD2
J gene: TRBJ2-5
CDR3 protein: CASSASGLQETQYF

V gene: TRBV18
D gene: NA
J gene: TRBJ2-3
CDR3 protein: CASSRGAADTQYF

V gene: TRBV9
D gene: NA
J gene: TRBJ1-2
CDR3 protein: CASSVESYSYGYTF

V gene: TRBV7-2
D gene: NA
J gene: TRBJ1-2
CDR3 protein: CASSLAGGRTNYGYTF

V gene: TRBV7-2
D gene: TRBD1
J gene: TRBJ2-2
CDR3 protein: CASSTGQLTGELFF

V gene: TRBV6-5
D gene: NA
J gene: TRBJ2-7
CDR3 protein: CASSSGLYEQYF

V gene: TRBV19
D gene: NA
J gene: TRBJ2-2
CDR3 protein: CASRDLPNTGELFF

V gene: TRBV5-1
D gene: NA
J gene: TRBJ1-1
CDR3 protein: CASSVDANTEAFF

V gene: TRBV9
D gene: TRBD2
J gene: TRBJ2-5
CDR3 protein: CASSRTSGGTQETQYF

V gene: TRBV30
D gene: NA
J gene: TRBJ1-3
CDR3 protein: CLAETRNTIYF

V gene: TRBV29-1
D gene: TRBD1
J gene: TRBJ1-1
CDR3 protein: CSARSGGTLNTEAFF

V gene: TRBV6-5
D gene: NA
J gene: TRBJ1-4
CDR3 protein: CASSYGSPSDEKLFF

V gene: TRBV5-1
D gene: NA
J gene: TRBJ1-1
CDR3 protein: CASSLAPQGKAFF

V gene: TRBV25-1
D gene: NA
J gene: TRBJ2-2
CDR3 protein: CASSEPGHTGELFF

V gene: TRBV28
D gene: NA
J gene: TRBJ2-7
CDR3 protein: CASSLGSVSSGEQYF

V gene: TRBV5-1
D gene: NA
J gene: TRBJ2-5
CDR3 protein: CASSLSGTQETQYF

V gene: TRBV29-1
D gene: NA
J gene: TRBJ2-5
CDR3 protein: CSVARQTQETQYF

V gene: TRBV4-2
D gene: NA
J gene: TRBJ2-3
CDR3 protein: CASSQDYPDTQYF

V gene: TRBV23-1
D gene: NA
J gene: TRBJ2-6
CDR3 protein: CASSQSGRISGANVLTF

V gene: TRBV7-2
D gene: NA
J gene: TRBJ2-2
CDR3 protein: CASSPGGIETGELFF

V gene: TRBV18
D gene: NA
J gene: TRBJ2-6
CDR3 protein: CASSPGGANVLTF

V gene: TRBV9
D gene: TRBD1
J gene: TRBJ2-7
CDR3 protein: CASSIDRGRSYEQYF

V gene: TRBV29-1
D gene: NA
J gene: TRBJ1-4
CDR3 protein: CSIWTPNEKLFF

V gene: TRBV19
D gene: NA
J gene: TRBJ2-3
CDR3 protein: CASRPGAATDTQYF

V gene: TRBV5-8
D gene: NA
J gene: TRBJ2-2
CDR3 protein: CASSSGQPNTGELFF

V gene: TRBV11-3
D gene: NA
J gene: TRBJ2-3
CDR3 protein: CASSLRLTDTQYF

V gene: TRBV5-4
D gene: TRBD2
J gene: TRBJ2-6
CDR3 protein: CASSPGLAVSSGANVLTF